This TCR beta chain was sequenced during a study of Graves' ophthalmopathy and Graves' hyperthyroidism. With regard to this clonotype: A much larger clonotype is one base distant, so this may be a read error.

Beta-chain TCR CDR3 regions were amplified from RNA transcripts. The first round was an RT-PCR with HTBI primers, and the second round was a multiplex PCR. Each CDR3 protein is one row after TCRdb ran MiXCR on the multiplex PCR reads. Of about 220,000 distinct CDR3 sequences listed, about a fifth were seen once; the top ten hold around 45%. This CDR3 contains 15 residues. The germline V and J ends were trimmed by 4 bases and 5 bases, with 17 bases remaining between them. The J gene is TRBJ2-5, the V gene TRBV12-3 or TRBV12-4; D is perhaps TRBD2 (5 bases). Sequencing was carried out using peripheral blood. This clonotype was obtained from a woman between 50 and 59 years old with Graves' ophthalmopathy. In nucleotides, the CDR3 is TGTGCCAGCAGTTCCCTAGTGGGAGTTAGGGAGACCCAGTACTTC. Translation: CASSSLVGVRETQYF.